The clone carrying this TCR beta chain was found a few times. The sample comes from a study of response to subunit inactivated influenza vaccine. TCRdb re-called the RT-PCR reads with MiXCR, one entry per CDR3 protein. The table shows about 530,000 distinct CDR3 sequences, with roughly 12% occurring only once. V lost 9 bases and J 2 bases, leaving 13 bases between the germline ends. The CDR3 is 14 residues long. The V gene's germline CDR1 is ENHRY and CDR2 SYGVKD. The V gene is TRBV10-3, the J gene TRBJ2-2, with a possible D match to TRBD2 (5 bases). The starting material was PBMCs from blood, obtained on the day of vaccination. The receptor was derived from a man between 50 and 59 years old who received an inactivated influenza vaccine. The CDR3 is CAMSGIGNTGELFF. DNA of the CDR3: TGTGCCATGTCCGGGATCGGTAACACCGGGGAGCTGTTTTTT.